Presented here are 29 T cell receptor beta chains from one specimen sequenced in a study of T cells in localized non-small cell lung cancer. Assay used: immunoSEQ multiplex PCR; TCRdb lists only in-frame clones, some missing. The sample has 35,000 to 50,000 clones, approximately 86% seen once. Specimen: peripheral blood, collected before any cancer treatment. Receptors originate from a man aged 40-75 years with stage I lung adenocarcinoma.

The J gene is TRBJ2-1, the V gene TRBV5-1; D possibly matches TRBD1 or TRBD2 (5 bases each). The CDR3 sequence is 15 residues long. V shed 4 bases and J shed 4 bases, with 15 bases lying between them. Germline CDR1 SGHRS, CDR2 YFSETQ. Here the CDR3 reads CASSATGTLYNEQFF. CDR3 sequence (DNA): TGCGCCAGCAGCGCCACCGGGACCTTATACAATGAGCAGTTCTTC.

This clone was seen just once. J is TRBJ1-1 and V is TRBV14; D gene uncertain. Germline V gene lookup returns CDR1 SGHDN and CDR2 FVKESK. V gave up 5 bases and J gave up 5 bases, with 12 bases separating them. The CDR3 loop spans 13 amino acids. The CDR3 nucleotides read TGTGCCAGCAGCTTCAACCCGGGAACTGAAGCTTTCTTT. Amino acids: CASSFNPGTEAFF.

This clone was counted only a few times. The DNA of the CDR3 is TGTGCCAGCAGCTCCGGGACAGGGGACGGGGAGCAGTACTTC. This sequence encodes CASSSGTGDGEQYF. The J gene is TRBJ2-7, the V gene TRBV11-3; 10 bases are a match to TRBD1. Germline loops: CDR1 SGHNT, CDR2 YENEEA. The CDR3 has 14 amino acids. V lost 4 bases and J lost 7; bases outside the gene matches: 7.

The V and J genes are TRBV27 and TRBJ2-2, with D perhaps TRBD2 (5 bases). The CDR3 contains 15 residues. Trimming shortened V by 7 bases and J by 2 bases, and 14 bases separated the two germline ends. The V gene's germline CDR1 is MNHEY and CDR2 SMNVEV (reference sequence). The CDR3 sequence is CASKSSGTNTGELFF. The CDR3 DNA reads TGTGCCAGCAAATCGAGCGGAACCAACACCGGGGAGCTGTTTTTT.

V gene TRBV14 combines with J gene TRBJ1-2; 7 nucleotides line up with TRBD1. CDR3 length: 13 amino acids. Germline V lookup: CDR1 SGHDN, CDR2 FVKESK. The V and J ends lost 1 base and 7 bases, in that order; junction bases with no gene match: 3. For the CDR3, the DNA is TGTGCCAGCAGCCAAGTCGGGACAGCTGGCTACACCTTC. Protein product: CASSQVGTAGYTF.

This clone is medium-sized. The chain has TRBV7-2 and TRBJ2-7; no definite D call. Per the germline V gene, CDR1 is SGHTA and CDR2 is FQGNSA. This CDR3 region has 13 residues. V was clipped by 5 bases and J by 2 bases, with 10 bases between them. The CDR3 reads CASSPRGPYEQYF. Written as DNA, the CDR3 is TGTGCCAGCAGCCCGAGAGGTCCCTACGAGCAGTACTTC. Using reference TRBV7-2 and TRBJ2-7 for the parts outside the CDR3, the full variable domain is GAGVSQSPSNKVTEKGKDVELRCDPISGHTALYWYRQSLGQGLEFLIYFQGNSAPDKSGLPSDRFSAERTGGSVSTLTIQRTQQEDSAVYLCASSPRGPYEQYFGPGTRLTVT.

V and J are TRBV4-2 and TRBJ2-3; D might be TRBD1 or TRBD2, each matching 5 bases. The CDR3 has 14 amino acids. V lost 4 bases and J lost 0, with 8 bases in between. CDR1 LGHNA and CDR2 YNFKEQ come from the germline V gene. CDR3 nucleotides: TGTGCCAGCAGCCCGGGGCCTAGCACAGATACGCAGTATTTT. Translated, it gives CASSPGPSTDTQYF.

J is TRBJ2-4 and V is TRBV4-1, with TRBD1 matching over 8 bases. The CDR3 runs 16 residues. The V segment lost 0 bases and the J segment 5 bases; nucleotides outside the gene matches: 6. The germline V gene has CDR1 MGHRA and CDR2 YSYEKL. The CDR3 DNA sequence: TGCGCCAGCAGCCAAGATCGGGGACAGGCCCAAAACATTCAGTACTTC. Translating gives CASSQDRGQAQNIQYF.

The V call is TRBV4-1, the J call TRBJ1-4; maybe TRBD1 (5 bases). With 4 bases removed from V and 16 bases from J, the gap between germline ends came to 16 bases. CDR3 size: 12 residues. Germline loops: CDR1 MGHRA, CDR2 YSYEKL. Written as DNA, the CDR3 is TGCGCCAGCAGCCCCATTATGGGGCTCCCGTTTTTT. Its translation: CASSPIMGLPFF.

V usage is TRBV14 and J usage is TRBJ2-5; TRBD2 matches at 7 bases. Germline V CDR1 and CDR2: SGHDN, FVKESK. The CDR3 runs to 16 residues. Trimming cost V 0 bases and J 4 bases; bases outside gene matches: 8. CDR3 sequence (DNA): TGTGCCAGCAGCCAAGAATGGGGCGGGGGAGGAGAGACCCAGTACTTC. The encoded protein is CASSQEWGGGGETQYF.

The J gene is TRBJ1-1, the V gene TRBV28; no clear D. The CDR3 totals 13 residues. CDR1 is MDHEN, CDR2 SYDVKM, per germline. The germline V and J ends were trimmed by 5 bases and 4 bases, with 11 bases remaining between them. CDR3 sequence reads: CASSPRGVTEAFF. As DNA, the CDR3 is TGTGCCAGCAGTCCCCGGGGTGTCACTGAAGCTTTCTTT.

In DNA, the CDR3 is TGTGCCAGCAGCACTACATACACAGATACGCAGTATTTT. The encoded protein is CASSTTYTDTQYF. The genes are TRBV7-6 and TRBJ2-3; D ambiguous. Trimming left V 5 bases short and J 2 bases short, with 8 bases between. Germline V gene sequence: CDR1 SGHVS, CDR2 FNYEAQ. The CDR3 length is 13 residues.

This clone is labeled as medium-sized. J is TRBJ1-1 and V is TRBV7-9; TRBD1 matches 8 bases. The germline V gene encodes CDR1 SEHNR and CDR2 FQNEAQ (reference sequence). The CDR3 spans 16 residues. The V segment lost 4 bases and the J segment 4 bases; nucleotides outside the gene matches: 11. The chain's CDR3 is CASSSLGDRLGTEAFF. The CDR3 DNA sequence: TGTGCCAGCAGCTCACTTGGGGACAGGCTCGGCACTGAAGCTTTCTTT.

The J gene is TRBJ1-2, the V gene TRBV5-8; D ambiguous. Germline V gene data show CDR1 as SGHTS and CDR2 as YDEGEE. V was shortened by 3 bases and J by 5 bases, with 5 bases between the two germline ends. This CDR3 region has 11 residues. DNA of the CDR3: TGTGCCAGCAGCTGGGGTTATGGCTACACCTTC. As protein: CASSWGYGYTF.

The chain couples TRBV6-6 to TRBJ2-7; TRBD2 aligns across 11 bases. V gave up 7 bases and J gave up 1 base; unmatched junction bases: 6. The germline CDR1 and CDR2 sequences are MNHNY and SVGAGI (reference sequence). The CDR3 sequence is 15 residues long. The CDR3 protein is CASMELAGASYEQYF. The CDR3 DNA reads TGTGCCAGCATGGAACTAGCGGGAGCATCCTACGAGCAGTACTTC.

V gene TRBV6-6 combines with J gene TRBJ1-2, with no clear D. The V gene's germline CDR1 is MNHNY and CDR2 SVGAGI (reference sequence). The V end was cut by 5 bases, the J end by 7 bases, with 11 bases between. This CDR3 is 12 amino acids long. The CDR3 DNA sequence: TGTGCCAGCAGTACCGACGGGCGTGGCTACACCTTC. Translation: CASSTDGRGYTF.

This chain joins TRBV28 and TRBJ2-1, with D possibly being TRBD2 (6 bases). The CDR3 extends over 15 amino acids. Germline CDR1 is MDHEN and CDR2 is SYDVKM. Trimming removed 4 bases at V and 4 bases at J, with 14 bases between. DNA for the CDR3: TGTGCCAGCAGTTCCTCGGGACTTCAATACAATGAGCAGTTCTTC. Amino acid sequence: CASSSSGLQYNEQFF.

This CDR3 reads CASSSRTSGSIYEQYF. The CDR3 DNA sequence: TGTGCCAGCAGCTCCAGGACTAGCGGGAGTATCTACGAGCAGTACTTC. The chain joins TRBV7-2 to TRBJ2-7, with 13 bases identical to TRBD2. V shed 4 bases and J 3 bases; nucleotides not matched to a gene: 6. The CDR3 loop spans 16 amino acids. Germline CDR1 and CDR2: SGHTA and FQGNSA.

This clone is labeled as medium-sized. This chain joins TRBV7-2 and TRBJ1-1, with unresolved D. The CDR3 covers 13 residues. Trimming took 2 bases from V and 1 from J, leaving 5 bases between them. CDR1 and CDR2 from the germline V gene are SGHTA and FQGNSA. The CDR3 protein is CASSLQTNTEAFF. The DNA for the CDR3 is TGTGCCAGCAGCTTACAGACGAACACTGAAGCTTTCTTT.

CDR3 protein: CASSPSGDRMNTEAFF. CDR3 DNA sequence: TGTGCCAGCAGCCCTTCAGGGGACAGGATGAACACTGAAGCTTTCTTT. The chain employs TRBV5-4 and TRBJ1-1; the match to TRBD1 covers 8 bases. Germline CDR1 is SGHNT and CDR2 is YYREEE (reference sequence). J gave up 0 bases and V 4 bases, and 8 bases lay outside the gene matches. The CDR3 is made up of 16 amino acids.

The CDR3 sequence is CASTGNEKLFF. The CDR3 DNA follows: TGCGCCAGTACTGGTAATGAAAAACTGTTTTTT. The rearrangement links TRBV5-1 to TRBJ1-4; D is uncertain. This CDR3 has 11 amino acids. Trimming cost V 8 bases and J 4 bases, with 6 bases left between them. Germline V lookup: CDR1 SGHRS, CDR2 YFSETQ.

The gene calls are TRBV9 and TRBJ2-7; D unclear. Trimming shortened V by 0 bases and J by 11 bases, and 18 bases separated the two germline ends. The CDR3 runs to 14 residues. CDR1 is SGDLS and CDR2 is YYNGEE in the germline V gene. The DNA of the CDR3 is TGTGCCAGCAGCGTAGGTGAGGTGCCTTCAACGAAGTACTTC. Protein: CASSVGEVPSTKYF.

This CDR3 is CASSRDAGHYEQYF. In nucleotides, the CDR3 is TGTGCCAGCAGCCGTGACGCAGGGCACTACGAGCAGTACTTC. This chain joins TRBV5-4 and TRBJ2-7; D may be TRBD1 (5 bases). Germline CDR1 reads SGHNT; CDR2 reads YYREEE (reference sequence). This CDR3 region has 14 residues. The V and J ends lost 4 bases and 3 bases respectively, with 14 bases between them.

The V call is TRBV5-6, the J call TRBJ2-7; 7 positions match TRBD1. The germline CDR1 and CDR2 sequences are SGHDT and YYEEEE. The CDR3 totals 13 residues. The V and J ends lost 8 bases and 6 bases, in that order; junction bases with no gene match: 11. The CDR3 DNA is TGTGCCAGTGAGGGGGCCAGGGTAGGCGAGCAGTACTTC. Its protein product is CASEGARVGEQYF.

V and J are TRBV7-3 and TRBJ2-5; a weak D match, TRBD1 (5 bases). CDR3 size: 15 residues. Trimming cost V 5 bases and J 2 bases, with 15 bases left between them. Germline-derived CDR1 and CDR2 are SGHTA and FQGTGA. The CDR3 region has the DNA TGTGCCAGCAGCATTGGGGCGTCGTCACAAGAGACCCAGTACTTC. It codes for CASSIGASSQETQYF.

The chain recombines TRBV7-8 with TRBJ2-3; D gene unclear. Trimming cost V 1 base and J 1 base, with 15 bases left between them. The CDR3 is 17 amino acids. Germline lookup yields CDR1 SGHVS and CDR2 FQNEAQ. CDR3 nucleotides: TGTGCCAGCAGCTTAGAACCCCCGAGACGGGGCACAGATACGCAGTATTTT. It codes for CASSLEPPRRGTDTQYF.

V is TRBV18 and J is TRBJ2-7; the match to TRBD2 covers 7 bases. CDR3 size: 14 residues. Losses at the gene ends were 3 bases for V and 4 bases for J; bases not matched to a gene: 6. The V gene's germline CDR1 is KGHSH and CDR2 LQKENI. CDR3 residues: CASSPGLVSYEQYF. The CDR3 DNA reads as TGTGCCAGCTCACCTGGACTAGTTTCTTACGAGCAGTACTTC.

V is TRBV29-1 and J is TRBJ1-1, with D unresolved. V dropped 4 bases and J dropped 3 bases, with 6 bases sitting between them. Germline CDR1 is SQVTM and CDR2 is ANQGSEA. CDR3 size: 11 residues. The CDR3 loop is CSVGSHTEAFF. As DNA, the CDR3 is TGCAGCGTTGGTAGTCACACTGAAGCTTTCTTT.

J is TRBJ2-3 and V is TRBV4-2, with 9 positions matching TRBD2. V was pared by 3 bases and J by 1 base, with 5 bases of the junction left unmatched. The germline CDR1 and CDR2 sequences are LGHNA and YNFKEQ. The CDR3 is 16 amino acids. CDR3 nucleotides: TGTGCCAGCAGCCACCCGACTAGCGGAGGCACAGATACGCAGTATTTT. This sequence encodes CASSHPTSGGTDTQYF.